The 3 T cell receptor beta chains below come from one sample, sequenced in a study of blood T cell repertoires in COVID-19. Clones were read by immunoSEQ multiplex PCR, and TCRdb kept only the in-frame ones, dropping some. The data contain about 210,000 clones, approximately 90% of them singletons. Sequencing was done on a sample of peripheral blood. The receptors were sampled from a woman aged 40 to 50 with acute or convalescent COVID-19.

The chain employs TRBV12-3 or TRBV12-4 and TRBJ1-3, with D unresolved. The CDR3 is made up of 13 amino acids. The germline V and J ends were trimmed by 6 bases and 0 bases, with 6 bases remaining between them. This CDR3 is CASSYSSGNTIYF. CDR3 nucleotides: TGTGCCAGCAGCTATAGCTCTGGAAACACCATATATTTT.

The rearrangement uses TRBV9 and TRBJ1-1, with D possibly being TRBD1 (6 bases). The CDR3 runs to 14 residues. V gave up 4 bases and J gave up 2 bases, with 12 bases separating them. The V gene's germline CDR1 is SGDLS and CDR2 YYNGEE. The CDR3 here is CASSPRGANTEAFF. The CDR3 DNA follows: TGTGCCAGCAGCCCCAGGGGCGCCAACACTGAAGCTTTCTTT.

J is TRBJ1-6 and V is TRBV5-1, with D possibly being TRBD1 (6 bases). The CDR3 consists of 16 residues. With 2 bases removed from V and 0 bases from J, the gap between germline ends came to 9 bases. CDR1 and CDR2 (germline): SGHRS, YFSETQ. The chain's CDR3 is CASSLGQNSYNSPLHF. The CDR3 coding sequence is TGCGCCAGCAGCTTAGGACAGAACTCCTATAATTCACCCCTCCACTTT.